The 28 T cell receptor beta chains in this list originate from one sample, sequenced in a study of cytomegalovirus exposure and HLA in healthy donors. 13 Jbeta primers and 60 Vbeta primers were used for the PCR. Here immunoSEQ multiplex PCR was the method, and the copy in TCRdb shows in-frame clones only, minus some. The sample holds 130,000 to 150,000 clones, 60% to 85% seen once. What was sequenced was PBMCs. The receptors were sampled from a middle-aged man in good health and CMV-seropositive.

This sequence joins TRBV5-1 and TRBJ2-1; maybe TRBD1 (5 bases). Germline V gene lookup returns CDR1 SGHRS and CDR2 YFSETQ. CDR3 length: 14 residues. V was shortened by 4 bases and J by 4 bases, with 12 bases between the two germline ends. The CDR3 DNA reads TGCGCCAGCAGCCGACCGCAGGGTTACAATGAGCAGTTCTTC. Protein: CASSRPQGYNEQFF.

The rearrangement joins TRBV6-1 to TRBJ2-1; no reliable D call. V lost 8 bases and J 3 bases, leaving 5 bases between the germline ends. This CDR3 has 11 residues. The V gene's germline CDR1 is MNHNS and CDR2 SASEGT. The CDR3 DNA reads TGTGCCAGCGCGATCTACAATGAGCAGTTCTTC. Its protein product is CASAIYNEQFF.

This clone has more than one count but fewer than ten. The CDR3 DNA reads as TGTGCCAGCAGCAACAGGGGGGGCACTGAAGCTTTCTTT. Translating it yields CASSNRGGTEAFF. V gene TRBV6-6 combines with J gene TRBJ1-1, with 8 positions matching TRBD1. V was clipped by 6 bases and J by 4 bases; unmatched bases: 4. Germline V lookup: CDR1 MNHNY, CDR2 SVGAGI (reference sequence). This CDR3 has 13 residues.

The chain employs TRBV10-1 and TRBJ2-3; 11 positions match TRBD1. The CDR3 length is 14 residues. Germline-derived CDR1 and CDR2 are WNHNN and SYGVQD (reference sequence). V shed 6 bases, J shed 5 bases, and the junction held 4 bases outside the gene matches. The CDR3 sequence: CASSQGQGVDTQYF. CDR3 bases: TGCGCCAGCAGCCAGGGACAGGGGGTAGATACGCAGTATTTT.

The gene calls are TRBV5-1 and TRBJ2-3; 11 positions match TRBD1. The CDR3 is 15 residues long. Germline CDR1 and CDR2: SGHRS and YFSETQ. V lost 6 bases and J lost 3; bases outside the gene matches: 6. Written as DNA, the CDR3 is TGCGCCAGCAATCAGGACAGGGGGCAAACAGATACGCAGTATTTT. Translated: CASNQDRGQTDTQYF.

This clone was detected a few times. The genes are TRBV2 and TRBJ1-5; D uncertain. The germline V gene encodes CDR1 SNHLY and CDR2 FYNNEI. Trimming removed 7 bases from V and 2 bases from J, with 15 bases in between. The CDR3 has 15 amino acids. The CDR3 protein is CASIREIGGNQPQHF. CDR3 in DNA: TGTGCCAGCATAAGAGAAATAGGAGGCAATCAGCCCCAGCATTTT.

The gene calls are TRBV5-1 and TRBJ2-3; a possible D gene is TRBD2 (5 bases). Between the trimmed V and J ends, which lost 1 base and 0 bases, there was a span of 9 bases. The CDR3 runs 15 residues. Germline V gene data show CDR1 as SGHRS and CDR2 as YFSETQ. The DNA for the CDR3 is TGCGCCAGCAGCTTGTCTAGCCTAAGCACAGATACGCAGTATTTT. Residues: CASSLSSLSTDTQYF. Together with reference TRBV5-1 and TRBJ2-3, the CDR3 gives the full variable domain: KAGVTQTPRYLIKTRGQQVTLSCSPISGHRSVSWYQQTPGQGLQFLFEYFSETQRNKGNFPGRFSGRQFSNSRSEMNVSTLELGDSALYLCASSLSSLSTDTQYFGPGTRLTVL.

The chain carries TRBV4-3 and TRBJ1-1; maybe TRBD1 (5 bases). Germline V gene data show CDR1 as LGHNA and CDR2 as YSLEER. The CDR3 is made up of 16 amino acids. With 2 bases removed from V and 4 bases from J, the gap between germline ends came to 17 bases. The CDR3 DNA follows: TGCGCCAGCAGCCAAAAATGGCCCCAGGGCTGCACTGAAGCTTTCTTT. Protein sequence: CASSQKWPQGCTEAFF.

The V call is TRBV5-1, the J call TRBJ2-3; the match to TRBD1 covers 9 bases. After removal of 9 bases from V and 5 bases from J, the junction contained 10 bases not matched to a gene. The CDR3 runs to 14 residues. Germline CDR1 and CDR2: SGHRS and YFSETQ. Here the CDR3 DNA reads TGCGCCACCTGCACCGGGACAGGGTTAGATACGCAGTATTTT. Protein sequence: CATCTGTGLDTQYF. The entire variable domain, with the rest obtained from reference TRBV5-1 and TRBJ2-3, is as follows: KAGVTQTPRYLIKTRGQQVTLSCSPISGHRSVSWYQQTPGQGLQFLFEYFSETQRNKGNFPGRFSGRQFSNSRSEMNVSTLELGDSALYLCATCTGTGLDTQYFGPGTRLTVL.

The rearrangement uses TRBV19 and TRBJ1-3; unclear D gene. Germline lookup yields CDR1 LNHDA and CDR2 SQIVND (reference sequence). V was trimmed by 5 bases and J by 0 bases, leaving 2 bases between them. The CDR3 is made up of 12 amino acids. In nucleotides, the CDR3 is TGTGCCAGTAGTCTCTCTGGAAACACCATATATTTT. This encodes CASSLSGNTIYF.

This clone has just a few counts. The CDR3 loop reads CASGLTSGRQFF. The CDR3 bases are TGTGCCAGCGGGCTGACTAGCGGGAGACAGTTCTTC. The chain has TRBV2 and TRBJ2-1, with 12 positions matching TRBD2. Per germline, CDR1 SNHLY and CDR2 FYNNEI. The CDR3 loop spans 12 amino acids. With 8 bases clipped from V and 13 bases from J, the junction kept 6 bases outside the gene matches.

In this sample, this clone is medium-sized (0.01 to 0.1%). This chain links TRBV6-6 with TRBJ1-1; 12 positions agree with TRBD1. CDR3 length equals 12 residues. Per the germline V gene, CDR1 is MNHNY and CDR2 is SVGAGI (reference sequence). The ends lost 6 bases at V and 11 bases at J; junction bases unmatched: 4. CDR3 protein: CASRRDRGLAFF. CDR3 DNA: TGTGCCAGCAGAAGGGACAGGGGGCTCGCTTTCTTT.

The chain carries TRBV5-1 and TRBJ1-4; D is uncertain. V was shortened by 1 base and J by 4 bases, with 14 bases between the two germline ends. This CDR3 has 16 amino acids. The germline V gene has CDR1 SGHRS and CDR2 YFSETQ. The DNA of the CDR3 is TGCGCCAGCAGCTTGAGAGCCGGGGATGGTAATGAAAAACTGTTTTTT. Translated: CASSLRAGDGNEKLFF.

The chain carries TRBV4-2 and TRBJ1-4, with TRBD1 matching 8 bases. Germline lookup yields CDR1 LGHNA and CDR2 YNFKEQ. With V trimmed by 4 bases and J by 2 bases, 15 bases remained unmatched. The CDR3 covers 19 residues. CDR3 sequence (DNA): TGTGCCAGCAGCCCAGAAGGACAGGGTTCTTTTTCCACTAATGAAAAACTGTTTTTT. Protein product: CASSPEGQGSFSTNEKLFF.

This CDR3 reads CASSDTVAGYTF. The CDR3 region has the DNA TGCGCCAGCAGTGACACGGTCGCTGGCTACACCTTC. The V and J genes are TRBV10-2 and TRBJ1-2; D is uncertain. Trimming took 3 bases from V and 7 from J, leaving 9 bases between them. This CDR3 spans 12 amino acids. Germline V lookup: CDR1 WSHSY, CDR2 SAAADI.

The V call is TRBV7-9, the J call TRBJ2-1; the match to TRBD2 covers 8 bases. The junction had 9 bases not matched to a gene; V was cut back by 1 base and J by 10 bases. CDR3 length equals 15 residues. Germline assignment: CDR1 SEHNR and CDR2 FQNEAQ (reference sequence). CDR3 residues: CASSLGRGVVLEQFF. The CDR3 DNA reads as TGTGCCAGCAGCTTAGGGCGGGGGGTAGTTTTGGAGCAGTTCTTC.

The gene calls are TRBV7-6 and TRBJ1-5; 7 positions match TRBD1. The CDR3 contains 15 residues. The V gene end was trimmed by 2 bases and the J gene end by 8 bases; junction bases not matched to a gene: 9. Germline lookup yields CDR1 SGHVS and CDR2 FNYEAQ. The CDR3 DNA reads TGTGCCAGCAGCTTACTGGCGGGAGGGGGCAAGCCCCAGCATTTT. This translates into CASSLLAGGGKPQHF.

The chain recombines TRBV9 with TRBJ1-1; D gene ambiguous. CDR1 and CDR2 (germline): SGDLS, YYNGEE. Trimming cost V 4 bases and J 6 bases, with 19 bases left between them. The CDR3 is made up of 15 amino acids. DNA of the CDR3: TGTGCCAGCAGCCCCGAAGGCAGGCCCTCGGCTGAAGCTTTCTTT. It is translated as CASSPEGRPSAEAFF.

The chain uses TRBV19 and TRBJ1-5; D unresolved. In germline, CDR1 is LNHDA, CDR2 SQIVND (reference sequence). The CDR3 has 12 residues. V was trimmed by 7 bases and J by 6 bases, leaving 10 bases between them. The DNA for the CDR3 is TGTGCCAGTAAGGCGGGGAGTCAGCCCCAGCATTTT. Its protein product is CASKAGSQPQHF.

The chain recombines TRBV28 with TRBJ1-5; 11 bases line up with TRBD1. The CDR3 sequence is 16 residues long. The ends lost 7 bases at V and 2 bases at J; junction bases unmatched: 7. CDR1 is MDHEN and CDR2 is SYDVKM in the germline V gene. DNA for the CDR3: TGTGCCAGCACCAGGACAGGGGGCTGGGGCAATCAGCCCCAGCATTTT. As protein: CASTRTGGWGNQPQHF.

This chain links TRBV28 with TRBJ2-5, with TRBD1 matching over 9 bases. After removal of 8 bases from V and 4 bases from J, the junction contained 5 bases not matched to a gene. The CDR3 is made up of 13 amino acids. The germline V gene encodes CDR1 MDHEN and CDR2 SYDVKM. Written as DNA, the CDR3 is TGTGCCAGCCTTGGACAGGGGAGAGAGACCCAGTACTTC. Protein sequence: CASLGQGRETQYF.

The DNA of the CDR3 is TGTGCCAGTAACCTGAGGGCTACTGGAAACACCATATATTTT. It is translated as CASNLRATGNTIYF. The V gene is TRBV19, the J gene TRBJ1-3; D uncertain. The germline V gene encodes CDR1 LNHDA and CDR2 SQIVND (reference sequence). V was pared by 7 bases and J by 2 bases, with 12 bases between. CDR3 length equals 14 residues.

V gene TRBV2 combines with J gene TRBJ2-6; TRBD2 is a possible D gene (5 bases). Deletions cut 7 bases from V and 4 bases from J, with 8 bases between. In germline, CDR1 is SNHLY, CDR2 FYNNEI. There are 13 residues in the CDR3. The chain's CDR3 is CASTRAGANVLTF. For the CDR3, the DNA is TGTGCCAGCACGAGGGCGGGGGCCAACGTCCTGACTTTC.

The rearrangement joins TRBV4-1 to TRBJ1-1, with no clear D. The ends were cut back, 4 bases at V and 3 bases at J, with 15 bases in the middle. Per the germline V gene, CDR1 is MGHRA and CDR2 is YSYEKL. CDR3 length: 15 amino acids. CDR3 sequence reads: CASSLLHRGDTEAFF. CDR3 bases: TGCGCCAGCAGCCTGTTACATCGAGGAGACACTGAAGCTTTCTTT.

The gene calls are TRBV7-2 and TRBJ2-1, with TRBD2 identical over 14 bases. The CDR3 has 15 amino acids. The V segment lost 5 bases and the J segment 6 bases; nucleotides outside the gene matches: 3. From germline, CDR1 is SGHTA and CDR2 FQGNSA. Written as DNA, the CDR3 is TGTGCCAGCAGCCTGACTAGCGGGGGGGCCAATGAGCAGTTCTTC. Residues: CASSLTSGGANEQFF. Full variable domain (remainder filled in from reference TRBV7-2 and TRBJ2-1): GAGVSQSPSNKVTEKGKDVELRCDPISGHTALYWYRQSLGQGLEFLIYFQGNSAPDKSGLPSDRFSAERTGGSVSTLTIQRTQQEDSAVYLCASSLTSGGANEQFFGPGTRLTVL.

The J gene is TRBJ2-1, the V gene TRBV7-9, with TRBD2 matching 8 bases. The germline CDR1 and CDR2 sequences are SEHNR and FQNEAQ (reference sequence). The junction had 12 bases not matched to a gene; V was cut back by 2 bases and J by 6 bases. This CDR3 is built from 17 residues. CDR3 nucleotides: TGTGCCAGCAGCTTACCCCCACAGCGGGGGATCGGCAATGAGCAGTTCTTC. Translating gives CASSLPPQRGIGNEQFF.

V and J are TRBV7-2 and TRBJ1-4; D is uncertain. Germline assignment: CDR1 SGHTA and CDR2 FQGNSA. The CDR3 has 15 amino acids. Trimming shortened V by 1 base and J by 2 bases, and 8 bases separated the two germline ends. This CDR3 reads CASSLGRVTNEKLFF. CDR3 nucleotides: TGTGCCAGCAGCTTAGGCCGGGTGACTAATGAAAAACTGTTTTTT.

The chain links TRBV2 to TRBJ1-2; tentatively, D is TRBD1 (6 bases). The CDR3 extends over 16 amino acids. V was shortened by 5 bases and J by 7 bases, with 23 bases between the two germline ends. Germline CDR1 and CDR2: SNHLY and FYNNEI. The CDR3 DNA reads as TGTGCCAGCAGTCACCCGGGACAAGGATTCTCCTTTGGCTACACCTTC. Translation gives CASSHPGQGFSFGYTF.